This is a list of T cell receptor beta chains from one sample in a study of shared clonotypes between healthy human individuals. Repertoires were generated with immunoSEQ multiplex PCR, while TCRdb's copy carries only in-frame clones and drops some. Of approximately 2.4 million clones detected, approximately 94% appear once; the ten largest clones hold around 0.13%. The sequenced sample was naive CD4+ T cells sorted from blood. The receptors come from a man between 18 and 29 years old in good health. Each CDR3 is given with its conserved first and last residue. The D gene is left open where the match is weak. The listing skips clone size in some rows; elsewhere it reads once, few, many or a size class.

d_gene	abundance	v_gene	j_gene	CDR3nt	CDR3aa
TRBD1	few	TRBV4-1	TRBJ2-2	TGCGCCAGCACCCAGGGGGCTCCGAACACCGGGGAGCTGTTTTTT	CASTQGAPNTGELFF
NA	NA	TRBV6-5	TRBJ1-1	TGTGCCAGCAGTTACCCGGGGGGCACTGAAGCTTTCTTT	CASSYPGGTEAFF
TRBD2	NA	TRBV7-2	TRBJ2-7	TGTGCCAGCACCTTAGCGGGAGGGGTCTCCTACGAGCAGTACTTC	CASTLAGGVSYEQYF
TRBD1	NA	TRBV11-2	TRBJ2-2	TGTGCCAGCAGCTCGACAGGGGGCAACACCGGGGAGCTGTTTTTT	CASSSTGGNTGELFF
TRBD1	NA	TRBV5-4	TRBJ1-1	TGTGCCAGCAGCTTGCAGGGGGTCACTGAAGCTTTCTTT	CASSLQGVTEAFF
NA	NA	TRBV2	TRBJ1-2	TGTGCCAGCAGCGCCTTTATAAACTATGGCTACACCTTC	CASSAFINYGYTF
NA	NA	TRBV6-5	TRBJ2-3	TGTGCCAGCAGGCTACATCCCGAGGCAGATACGCAGTATTTT	CASRLHPEADTQYF
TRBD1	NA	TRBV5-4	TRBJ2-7	TGTGCCAGCAGCTTGGGACAGGGGATCTCCTACGAGCAGTACTTC	CASSLGQGISYEQYF
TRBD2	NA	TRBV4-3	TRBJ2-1	TGCGCCAGCAGCCAAGAGCTAGCGGAAAGCTCCTACAATGAGCAGTTCTTC	CASSQELAESSYNEQFF
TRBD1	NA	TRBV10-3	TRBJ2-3	TGTGCCATTGGTCGGACAGGGGCAGATACGCAGTATTTT	CAIGRTGADTQYF